This T cell receptor beta chain stems from a study of T-cell reconstitution after alpha-beta-depleted transplantation in children. Trimming cost V 4 bases and J 5 bases; bases outside gene matches: 6. Germline loops: CDR1 SGHRS, CDR2 YFSETQ. CDR3 length: 14 amino acids. Unique molecular identifiers featured in how the TCRbeta library was prepared. TCRdb redid the calling of the PCR reads with MiXCR, one entry per CDR3 protein. This table has 600,000 or so distinct CDR3 sequences, 23% appearing once. This clonotype was counted only a few times. The sequence derives from a boy younger than two who had a stem cell transplant for acute myeloid leukemia, so the T cells may come from the graft donor. The source was PBMCs, mostly from graft donor cells, collected 360 days after TCRalphabeta/CD19-depleted stem cell transplant. The rearrangement uses TRBV5-1 and TRBJ1-2; 9 positions match TRBD1. CDR3 sequence (DNA): TGCGCCAGCAGCGTGGACAGGGGACTGTATGGCTACACCTTC. It specifies CASSVDRGLYGYTF.